The 17 T cell receptor beta chains listed next were all sequenced from one sample in a study of blood T cell repertoires in COVID-19. Only in-frame clones appear in the TCRdb table, and some are missing; sequencing was by immunoSEQ multiplex PCR. The sample consists of around 100,000 clones, roughly 85% of them appearing once. Sequences were obtained from peripheral blood. Source of these receptors: a man aged 50-59 years in a cohort sampled during active COVID-19.

V is TRBV2 and J is TRBJ2-1, with D unresolved. Germline V lookup: CDR1 SNHLY, CDR2 FYNNEI. This CDR3 comprises 15 residues. Trimming left V 6 bases short and J 6 bases short, with 18 bases between. The CDR3 loop reads CASSLTSVSFNEQFF. The CDR3 DNA reads TGTGCCAGCAGCCTTACTTCTGTATCTTTCAATGAGCAGTTCTTC.

The J gene is TRBJ2-5, the V gene TRBV5-1; possible D gene TRBD1, 5 bases. CDR3 size: 15 residues. The V gene's germline CDR1 is SGHRS and CDR2 YFSETQ. Trimming shortened V by 6 bases and J by 1 base, and 16 bases separated the two germline ends. As DNA, the CDR3 is TGCGCCAGCAACGCCCCAGACCAGGGCCAAGAGACCCAGTACTTC. Protein: CASNAPDQGQETQYF. The entire variable domain, with the rest obtained from reference TRBV5-1 and TRBJ2-5, is as follows: KAGVTQTPRYLIKTRGQQVTLSCSPISGHRSVSWYQQTPGQGLQFLFEYFSETQRNKGNFPGRFSGRQFSNSRSEMNVSTLELGDSALYLCASNAPDQGQETQYFGPGTRLLVL.

This chain joins TRBV6-6 and TRBJ1-2; perhaps TRBD1 as D (5 bases). Germline CDR1 and CDR2: MNHNY and SVGAGI (reference sequence). This CDR3 is 15 amino acids long. Trimming left V 2 bases short and J 7 bases short, with 17 bases between. CDR3 in DNA: TGTGCCAGCAGTTACATTTGGGGGGAAGGCGCTGGCTACACCTTC. It yields the protein CASSYIWGEGAGYTF.

CDR3 amino acids: CASVDYRAGGTQYF. The CDR3 nucleotides read TGTGCCAGCGTGGACTACCGGGCCGGCGGGACCCAGTACTTC. The genes are TRBV6-6 and TRBJ2-5, with D maybe TRBD2 (6 bases). There are 14 residues in the CDR3. V was clipped by 8 bases and J by 7 bases, with 20 bases between them. CDR1 MNHNY and CDR2 SVGAGI come from the germline V gene (reference sequence).

The chain combines TRBV12-3 or TRBV12-4 with TRBJ2-2; weak D call: TRBD2 (7 bases). The CDR3 covers 13 residues. V was trimmed by 9 bases and J by 10 bases, leaving 18 bases between them. This chain's CDR3 is CASLRGGPEELFF. In DNA, the CDR3 is TGTGCCAGTTTGAGGGGGGGCCCGGAGGAGCTGTTTTTT.

The gene calls are TRBV6-4 and TRBJ2-3, with 7 bases identical to TRBD1. The J segment lost 4 bases and the V segment lost 0 bases, leaving 1 base of the junction unmatched. Germline CDR1 MRHNA, CDR2 SNTAGT. CDR3 length: 14 residues. CDR3 in DNA: TGTGCCAGCAGTGACTCGCAGGGGGCAGATACGCAGTATTTT. This encodes CASSDSQGADTQYF.

The CDR3 here is CASSREQGAYYGYTF. The DNA of the CDR3 is TGTGCCAGCAGCCGTGAACAGGGGGCCTACTATGGCTACACCTTC. The chain uses TRBV7-2 and TRBJ1-2; 9 positions agree with TRBD1. The CDR3 has 15 amino acids. The V segment lost 5 bases and the J segment 3 bases; nucleotides outside the gene matches: 7. Germline CDR1 is SGHTA and CDR2 is FQGNSA. The variable domain in full, completed from reference TRBV7-2 and TRBJ1-2, reads GAGVSQSPSNKVTEKGKDVELRCDPISGHTALYWYRQSLGQGLEFLIYFQGNSAPDKSGLPSDRFSAERTGGSVSTLTIQRTQQEDSAVYLCASSREQGAYYGYTFGSGTRLTVV.

This chain connects TRBV4-3 to TRBJ2-1, with 10 bases identical to TRBD2. This CDR3 has 17 amino acids. V dropped 0 bases and J dropped 6; count of bases not matched to a gene: 8. Per the germline V gene, CDR1 is LGHNA and CDR2 is YSLEER. DNA of the CDR3: TGCGCCAGCAGCCAAGATCGGGCAGCGGGGGGGGGCAATGAGCAGTTCTTC. Translating gives CASSQDRAAGGGNEQFF.

The gene calls are TRBV5-8 and TRBJ2-1, with D possibly being TRBD2 (7 bases). The germline V gene encodes CDR1 SGHTS and CDR2 YDEGEE. The CDR3 has 15 amino acids. V was cut by 3 bases and J by 5 bases, with 15 bases left in between. The CDR3 DNA reads as TGTGCCAGCAGCTCGACGGGGGGCCCAAACAATGAGCAGTTCTTC. Translating it yields CASSSTGGPNNEQFF.

V and J are TRBV6-2 or TRBV6-3 and TRBJ1-1; D is unresolved. V shed 2 bases and J shed 4 bases, with 11 bases lying between them. The CDR3 has 14 amino acids. The germline V gene encodes CDR1 MNHEY and CDR2 SVGEGT. The CDR3 protein is CASSYRQVTTEAFF. The CDR3 DNA sequence: TGTGCCAGCAGTTACCGGCAGGTCACCACTGAAGCTTTCTTT.

V gene TRBV10-3 combines with J gene TRBJ2-7, with D uncertain. The germline V gene encodes CDR1 ENHRY and CDR2 SYGVKD. The CDR3 loop spans 12 amino acids. V gave up 6 bases and J gave up 6 bases, with 12 bases separating them. CDR3 sequence reads: CAISPNGVEQYV. The CDR3 DNA sequence: TGTGCCATCAGCCCCAACGGAGTCGAGCAGTACGTC.

This clone was counted a few times. The rearrangement joins TRBV19 to TRBJ2-2; 9 nucleotides align to TRBD2. Germline CDR1 and CDR2: LNHDA and SQIVND (reference sequence). The CDR3 runs to 15 residues. The junction had 4 bases not matched to a gene; V was cut back by 5 bases and J by 3 bases. The CDR3 DNA reads TGTGCCAGTAGTTCTAGCGGGGCGCACACCGGGGAGCTGTTTTTT. This codes for CASSSSGAHTGELFF.

The chain couples TRBV24-1 to TRBJ2-2, with no clear D. V lost 4 bases and J 4 bases, leaving 6 bases between the germline ends. Germline V gene lookup returns CDR1 KGHDR and CDR2 SFDVKD. CDR3 length: 13 residues. The CDR3 loop is CATSEEITGELFF. The CDR3 DNA reads as TGTGCCACCAGTGAAGAGATCACCGGGGAGCTGTTTTTT.

V is TRBV27 and J is TRBJ2-3, with 8 bases lining up with TRBD1. The junction had 2 bases not matched to a gene; V was cut back by 2 bases and J by 1 base. Germline values: CDR1 MNHEY, CDR2 SMNVEV (reference sequence). This CDR3 contains 15 residues. Here the CDR3 reads CASSLRTGRTDTQYF. The CDR3 DNA sequence: TGTGCCAGCAGTTTACGGACAGGGCGCACAGATACGCAGTATTTT.

This clone was found once. The gene calls are TRBV18 and TRBJ2-5; TRBD2 is a possible D gene (5 bases). The CDR3 has 14 residues. CDR1 KGHSH and CDR2 LQKENI come from the germline V gene. Deletions cut 3 bases from V and 5 bases from J, with 13 bases between. The chain's CDR3 is CASSPRTGQETQYF. CDR3 DNA sequence: TGTGCCAGCTCACCGCGGACTGGTCAGGAGACCCAGTACTTC.

This chain uses TRBV7-9 with TRBJ1-2, with D unresolved. Germline V gene data show CDR1 as SEHNR and CDR2 as FQNEAQ (reference sequence). Trimming shortened V by 1 base and J by 3 bases, and 12 bases separated the two germline ends. The CDR3 is 15 amino acids. The CDR3 loop is CASSLEEGLDYGYTF. The CDR3 DNA sequence: TGTGCCAGCAGCTTAGAGGAGGGATTGGACTATGGCTACACCTTC.

This clone was observed a single time. This rearrangement joins TRBV28 to TRBJ2-2; D may be TRBD2 (5 bases). V was clipped by 9 bases and J by 0 bases, with 11 bases between them. The germline gives CDR1 MDHEN, CDR2 SYDVKM. The CDR3 loop spans 14 amino acids. CDR3 bases: TGTGCCAGTGCGGAGGAAACGAACACCGGGGAGCTGTTTTTT. This gives the protein CASAEETNTGELFF. Full variable domain (outside the CDR3, taken from reference TRBV28 and TRBJ2-2): DVKVTQSSRYLVKRTGEKVFLECVQDMDHENMFWYRQDPGLGLRLIYFSYDVKMKEKGDIPEGYSVSREKKERFSLILESASTNQTSMYLCASAEETNTGELFFGEGSRLTVL.